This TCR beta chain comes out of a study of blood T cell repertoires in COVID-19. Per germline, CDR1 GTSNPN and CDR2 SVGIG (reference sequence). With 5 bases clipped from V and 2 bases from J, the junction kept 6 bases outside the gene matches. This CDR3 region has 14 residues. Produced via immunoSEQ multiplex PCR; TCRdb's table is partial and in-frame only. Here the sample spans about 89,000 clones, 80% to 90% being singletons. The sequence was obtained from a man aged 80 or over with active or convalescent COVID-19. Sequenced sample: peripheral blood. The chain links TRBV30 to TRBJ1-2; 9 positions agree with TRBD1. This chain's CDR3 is CAWSQGAKNYGYTF. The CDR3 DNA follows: TGTGCCTGGTCACAGGGGGCCAAGAACTATGGCTACACCTTC.